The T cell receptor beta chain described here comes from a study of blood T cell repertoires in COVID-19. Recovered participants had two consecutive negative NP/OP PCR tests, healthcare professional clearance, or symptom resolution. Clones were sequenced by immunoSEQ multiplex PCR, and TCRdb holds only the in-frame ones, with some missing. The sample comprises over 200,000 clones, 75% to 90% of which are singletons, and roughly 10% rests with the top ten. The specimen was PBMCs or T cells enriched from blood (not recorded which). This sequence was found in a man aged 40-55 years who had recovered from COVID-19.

The CDR3 loop reads CASSGLQSSSYNEQFF. CDR3 coding DNA: TGTGCCAGCAGCGGCCTACAGAGCAGCTCCTACAATGAGCAGTTCTTC. The gene calls are TRBV7-2 and TRBJ2-1; no definite D call. The V end lost 5 bases, the J end lost 0 bases, and 14 bases lay between the germline ends. CDR3 length: 16 residues. Looked up from germline, CDR1 is SGHTA and CDR2 is FQGNSA.